A single sample gave rise to the 27 T cell receptor beta chains below, sequenced in a study of T cells in Graves' hyperthyroidism and ophthalmopathy. Regions amplified from RNA transcripts were the TCR beta CDR3 regions. The HTBI primer set was used in a first-round RT-PCR of the TCR CDR3. TCRdb itself ran the multiplex PCR reads through MiXCR, one entry per CDR3 protein. The sample lists about 720,000 distinct CDR3 sequences, roughly 17% occurring once. Sequences were obtained from blood. The source is a man aged 18 to 29 with Graves' hyperthyroidism.

The rearrangement links TRBV27 to TRBJ2-2, with unresolved D. CDR1 MNHEY and CDR2 SMNVEV come from the germline V gene (reference sequence). This CDR3 region has 14 residues. V was cut by 4 bases and J by 6 bases, with 12 bases left in between. The CDR3 coding sequence is TGTGCCAGCAGTTCGCAAAGAATAGCCGGGGAGCTGTTTTTT. This sequence encodes CASSSQRIAGELFF.

There are a few counts of this clonotype. CDR3: CASSRLAGGVNEQFF. As DNA, the CDR3 is TGCGCCAGCAGCCGACTAGCGGGAGGAGTCAATGAGCAGTTCTTC. V is TRBV4-1 and J is TRBJ2-1; 13 nucleotides match TRBD2. The CDR3 runs to 15 residues. V shed 4 bases and J 6 bases; nucleotides not matched to a gene: 3. Germline CDR1 is MGHRA and CDR2 is YSYEKL.

The chain couples TRBV7-9 to TRBJ2-1, with TRBD2 matching over 8 bases. CDR3 length: 15 amino acids. V dropped 5 bases and J dropped 6; count of bases not matched to a gene: 9. Per germline, CDR1 SEHNR and CDR2 FQNEAQ (reference sequence). The CDR3 DNA follows: TGTGCCAGCAGCCCCCCGGGACTAGGCCTCAATGAGCAGTTCTTC. Protein sequence: CASSPPGLGLNEQFF.

This clonotype was found once. The chain links TRBV7-9 to TRBJ2-7; the match to TRBD2 covers 11 bases. Germline trimming cut 4 bases from V and 3 bases from J; bases unmatched to any gene: 8. CDR1 SEHNR and CDR2 FQNEAQ come from the germline V gene (reference sequence). The CDR3 spans 16 residues. In nucleotides, the CDR3 is TGTGCCAGCAGCTGGGAACTAGCGGGAGACGGCTACGAGCAGTACTTC. It specifies CASSWELAGDGYEQYF.

This clonotype was seen many times. The V and J genes are TRBV5-1 and TRBJ1-2; the D gene is possibly TRBD1 (6 bases). The germline V and J ends were trimmed by 0 bases and 8 bases, with 11 bases remaining between them. Germline CDR1 and CDR2: SGHRS and YFSETQ. CDR3 length: 13 amino acids. The CDR3 sequence is CASSLAQGEGYTF. CDR3 nucleotide sequence: TGCGCCAGCAGCTTGGCACAGGGAGAAGGCTACACCTTC.

This clonotype was counted between two and nine times. This chain joins TRBV12-3 or TRBV12-4 and TRBJ2-3; 7 bases are a match to TRBD1. The CDR3 has 14 residues. J was trimmed by 2 bases and V by 8 bases; bases with no gene match: 7. CDR3 protein: CASESTGVTDTQYF. The CDR3 region has the DNA TGTGCCAGCGAATCTACAGGGGTCACAGATACGCAGTATTTT.

This clonotype turned up a few times. The chain combines TRBV28 with TRBJ2-1; D is undetermined. This CDR3 is 12 amino acids long. Trimming pared 3 bases from V and 9 bases from J, leaving 9 bases between. The V gene's germline CDR1 is MDHEN and CDR2 SYDVKM. CDR3 sequence (DNA): TGTGCCAGCAGTTTTGAATACGGTGAGCAGTTCTTC. Encoded protein: CASSFEYGEQFF.

This clonotype was observed a few times. The V and J genes are TRBV28 and TRBJ1-2, with a weak D call TRBD1 (6 bases). There are 13 residues in the CDR3. Trimming shortened V by 4 bases and J by 8 bases, and 14 bases separated the two germline ends. From germline, CDR1 is MDHEN and CDR2 SYDVKM. Written as DNA, the CDR3 is TGTGCCAGCAGTTCCGGGACACTTCGCGGCTACACCTTC. Translation: CASSSGTLRGYTF.

This clonotype appeared many times. This chain joins TRBV28 and TRBJ2-5; 11 bases are a match to TRBD1. Germline assignment: CDR1 MDHEN and CDR2 SYDVKM. The CDR3 sequence is 15 residues long. V shed 6 bases and J 5 bases; nucleotides not matched to a gene: 8. This CDR3 reads CASSYLGDRGETQYF. The CDR3, as DNA: TGTGCCAGCAGCTACCTAGGGGACAGGGGGGAGACCCAGTACTTC.

This clonotype was picked up a small number of times. The chain has TRBV12-3 or TRBV12-4 and TRBJ1-2; no clear D. The CDR3 has 14 residues. The V and J ends lost 6 bases and 8 bases respectively, with 19 bases between them. CDR3 bases: TGTGCCAGCAGCGGCCAGGAGCCGCTGGGGGGCTACACCTTC. Translating it yields CASSGQEPLGGYTF.

The rearrangement links TRBV28 to TRBJ2-1; D is undetermined. Deletions cut 9 bases from V and 6 bases from J, with 9 bases between. Germline CDR1 reads MDHEN; CDR2 reads SYDVKM. The CDR3 totals 11 residues. This chain's CDR3 is CASCFSNEQFF. The CDR3 bases are TGTGCCAGTTGTTTTTCCAATGAGCAGTTCTTC.

This clonotype was seen more than once but under ten times. The chain uses TRBV20-1 and TRBJ2-3; D call uncertain. V was shortened by 7 bases and J by 3 bases, with 8 bases between the two germline ends. This CDR3 contains 11 residues. Germline CDR1 is DFQATT and CDR2 is SNEGSKA (reference sequence). CDR3 DNA sequence: TGCAGTGTCATGTCTACAGATACGCAGTATTTT. This codes for CSVMSTDTQYF.

Ten or more counts support this clonotype. V and J are TRBV20-1 and TRBJ2-1; TRBD2 matches 8 bases. The CDR3 runs 14 residues. Germline CDR1 is DFQATT and CDR2 is SNEGSKA (reference sequence). Trimming removed 3 bases from V and 8 bases from J; junction bases left unmatched: 9. The CDR3 coding sequence is TGCAGTGCTAGGTTAAGCGGGAGTAGAGATGAGCAGTTCTTC. This translates into CSARLSGSRDEQFF.

This clonotype was observed a few times. The genes are TRBV12-3 or TRBV12-4 and TRBJ1-1; 9 nucleotides agree with TRBD1. The CDR3 is 15 amino acids. J was trimmed by 4 bases and V by 5 bases; bases with no gene match: 8. CDR3 in amino acids: CASSPGTGWSTEAFF. DNA for the CDR3: TGTGCCAGCAGTCCCGGGACAGGGTGGAGCACTGAAGCTTTCTTT.

This clonotype was counted between two and nine times. The chain is built from TRBV20-1 and TRBJ1-6, with 9 nucleotides matching TRBD1. The CDR3 is 16 residues long. The V gene's germline CDR1 is DFQATT and CDR2 SNEGSKA (reference sequence). The ends lost 0 bases at V and 9 bases at J; junction bases unmatched: 9. DNA of the CDR3: TGCAGTGCTAGAGATACCCGACAGGGGGTTGGTTCACCCCTCCACTTT. As protein: CSARDTRQGVGSPLHF.

This chain joins TRBV4-1 and TRBJ1-4; TRBD1 aligns across 9 bases. J was trimmed by 8 bases and V by 3 bases; bases with no gene match: 10. Germline loops: CDR1 MGHRA, CDR2 YSYEKL. This CDR3 has 16 residues. CDR3 sequence reads: CASSHGPGQGGEKLFF. As DNA, the CDR3 is TGCGCCAGCAGCCACGGACCGGGACAGGGAGGGGAAAAACTGTTTTTT.

This clonotype has just a few counts. The rearrangement links TRBV4-2 to TRBJ1-5; tentative D call: TRBD1 (5 bases). Germline V gene lookup returns CDR1 LGHNA and CDR2 YNFKEQ. Deletions cut 1 base from V and 6 bases from J, with 10 bases between. The CDR3 is 14 residues long. The CDR3 DNA follows: TGTGCCAGCAGCCAAGTGGGTGGGGGTCAGCCCCAGCATTTT. The encoded protein is CASSQVGGGQPQHF.

This clonotype has more than one count but fewer than ten. This chain uses TRBV5-1 with TRBJ1-2, with D uncertain. CDR1 SGHRS and CDR2 YFSETQ come from the germline V gene. Deletions cut 0 bases from V and 0 bases from J, with 9 bases between. This CDR3 contains 15 residues. The CDR3 coding sequence is TGCGCCAGCAGCTTGGGAGGGATAGCTAACTATGGCTACACCTTC. Amino acids: CASSLGGIANYGYTF. Looking up the rest from reference TRBV5-1 and TRBJ1-2 gives the full variable domain: KAGVTQTPRYLIKTRGQQVTLSCSPISGHRSVSWYQQTPGQGLQFLFEYFSETQRNKGNFPGRFSGRQFSNSRSEMNVSTLELGDSALYLCASSLGGIANYGYTFGSGTRLTVV.

The chain couples TRBV28 to TRBJ2-1; D is undetermined. The germline V and J ends were trimmed by 2 bases and 8 bases, with 7 bases remaining between them. This CDR3 region has 12 residues. CDR1 MDHEN and CDR2 SYDVKM come from the germline V gene. The CDR3 DNA is TGTGCCAGCAGTTTAATGCGAGATGAGCAGTTCTTC. It specifies CASSLMRDEQFF.

This clonotype was detected a few times. The chain links TRBV28 to TRBJ2-1; D is unresolved. Trimming removed 3 bases at V and 0 bases at J, with 9 bases between. The CDR3 is 15 residues long. Germline loops: CDR1 MDHEN, CDR2 SYDVKM. The CDR3 bases are TGTGCCAGCAGTTTTGACTCTTTCTCCTACAATGAGCAGTTCTTC. Translated, it gives CASSFDSFSYNEQFF.

The table lists this clonotype with a few counts. J is TRBJ1-1 and V is TRBV12-3 or TRBV12-4; a weak D match, TRBD1 (6 bases). The V and J ends lost 6 bases and 5 bases respectively, with 19 bases between them. The CDR3 has 15 residues. Here the CDR3 reads CASRWGGGLITEAFF. For the CDR3, the DNA is TGTGCCAGCAGATGGGGTGGGGGGCTTATAACTGAAGCTTTCTTT.

In this sample, this clonotype turned up many times. The chain recombines TRBV20-1 with TRBJ2-7; TRBD1 is a possible D gene (6 bases). Per the germline V gene, CDR1 is DFQATT and CDR2 is SNEGSKA (reference sequence). V dropped 0 bases and J dropped 4 bases, with 13 bases sitting between them. The CDR3 has 14 amino acids. CDR3 nucleotides: TGCAGTGCTAGAGATCAGGGGTCCGGGTACGAGCAGTACTTC. Translation: CSARDQGSGYEQYF.

Many counts were recorded for this clonotype. This chain links TRBV2 with TRBJ1-2; 9 bases align to TRBD1. Germline V gene data show CDR1 as SNHLY and CDR2 as FYNNEI. This CDR3 contains 15 residues. V was pared by 3 bases and J by 4 bases, with 6 bases of the junction left unmatched. CDR3 sequence reads: CASSDGQGRPYGYTF. CDR3 nucleotide sequence: TGTGCCAGCAGTGACGGACAGGGGCGACCCTATGGCTACACCTTC.

This clonotype has a handful of counts. The chain links TRBV28 to TRBJ2-2, with D perhaps being TRBD1 or TRBD2 (7 bases each). The CDR3 totals 16 residues. Per the germline V gene, CDR1 is MDHEN and CDR2 is SYDVKM. The ends were cut back, 5 bases at V and 4 bases at J, with 17 bases in the middle. CDR3 coding DNA: TGTGCCAGCAGTCGGTGGGAGGGGGCCGGCACCGGGGAGCTGTTTTTT. It specifies CASSRWEGAGTGELFF.

This clonotype was recorded many times. The chain combines TRBV7-6 with TRBJ2-7; TRBD1 agrees at 8 bases. The CDR3 contains 14 residues. V gave up 3 bases and J gave up 7 bases; unmatched junction bases: 8. Germline V gives CDR1 SGHVS, CDR2 FNYEAQ. Here the CDR3 reads CASSFGTGGGEQYF. The DNA of the CDR3 is TGTGCCAGCAGCTTTGGGACAGGAGGAGGAGAGCAGTACTTC.

This clonotype was picked up a small number of times. The V and J genes are TRBV20-1 and TRBJ2-7; 8 bases line up with TRBD2. V gave up 3 bases and J gave up 5 bases; unmatched junction bases: 6. The CDR3 consists of 13 residues. Germline V CDR1 and CDR2: DFQATT, SNEGSKA (reference sequence). Here the CDR3 DNA reads TGCAGTGCTAGTGGGGGACTAGAGGACGAGCAGTACTTC. Translation gives CSASGGLEDEQYF.

This clonotype was seen ten or more times. This chain joins TRBV12-3 or TRBV12-4 and TRBJ2-1, with TRBD2 matching 10 bases. V was clipped by 1 base and J by 12 bases; unmatched bases: 6. This CDR3 is 14 amino acids long. DNA for the CDR3: TGTGCCAGCAGTTTAGGGCTAGCGGGAGATGGGCAGTTCTTC. It yields the protein CASSLGLAGDGQFF.